Listed below are T cell receptor beta chains from one sample, sequenced in a study of cytomegalovirus exposure and HLA in healthy donors. Profiling relied on immunoSEQ multiplex PCR, and the TCRdb table lists in-frame clones only, not all of them. The sample table sets out about 200,000 clones. Sequenced: PBMCs. The receptor source for this set is a man younger than 40 in good health and CMV-seronegative. Both conserved end residues are part of each CDR3. The D gene is left open where the match is weak.

TRBD2	TRBV6-1	TRBJ2-2	CASREIAGVSTGELFF	TGTGCCAGCAGGGAAATAGCGGGAGTGAGCACCGGGGAGCTGTTTTTT
TRBD1	TRBV2	TRBJ1-1	CASLRTGSSEAFF	TGTGCCAGCCTGAGGACAGGGAGCTCTGAAGCTTTCTTT
TRBD1	TRBV6-5	TRBJ1-4	CASSYFGQGAREKLFF	TGTGCCAGCAGTTACTTCGGACAGGGGGCTCGTGAAAAACTGTTTTTT
-	TRBV7-2	TRBJ2-7	CASSQNGGYYEQYF	TGTGCCAGCAGCCAGAATGGGGGGTACTACGAGCAGTACTTC
-	TRBV29-1	TRBJ2-7	CSAEPLEGYEQYF	TGCAGCGCAGAGCCCTTGGAGGGCTACGAGCAGTACTTC
-	TRBV30	TRBJ1-6	CAWRRDNNSPLHF	TGTGCCTGGAGAAGGGACAATAATTCACCCCTCCACTTT
TRBD1	TRBV5-6	TRBJ1-2	CASSVQGAFRANYGYTF	TGTGCCAGCAGCGTACAGGGGGCGTTCAGAGCTAACTATGGCTACACCTTC
-	TRBV25-1	TRBJ2-7	CASSRDTFYEQYF	TGTGCCAGCAGTCGGGACACCTTCTACGAGCAGTACTTC
-	TRBV12-5	TRBJ1-3	CATRRKGRWSDLFNSGNTIYF	TGTGCCACTAGAAGAAAGGGTAGATGGTCGGACTTATTCAACTCTGGAAACACCATATATTTT
TRBD1	TRBV6-5	TRBJ1-2	CASSEGQGHYGYTF	TGTGCCAGCAGTGAAGGACAGGGACACTATGGCTACACCTTC
-	TRBV13	TRBJ2-1	CASSGGIWGSYNEQFF	TGTGCCAGCAGCGGGGGCATTTGGGGGTCCTACAATGAGCAGTTCTTC
TRBD1	TRBV13	TRBJ1-6	CASSPRSGGDNSPLHF	TGTGCCAGCAGCCCCCGGTCAGGGGGCGATAATTCACCCCTCCACTTT
TRBD1	TRBV30	TRBJ2-6	CAWKRQGVPSGANVLTF	TGTGCCTGGAAGAGACAGGGGGTCCCCTCTGGGGCCAACGTCCTGACTTTC
-	TRBV18	TRBJ2-1	CASSPLQDNEQFF	TGTGCCAGCTCACCTTTACAGGACAATGAGCAGTTCTTC
-	TRBV19	TRBJ2-5	CASSMSDRPRVTQYF	TGTGCCAGTAGTATGTCCGACAGGCCCCGTGTGACCCAGTACTTC
TRBD1	TRBV7-9	TRBJ1-4	CASSEGGQGREKLFF	TGTGCCAGCAGCGAAGGGGGACAGGGGCGAGAAAAACTGTTTTTT
-	TRBV7-8	TRBJ2-7	CASSPGGLSGYEQYF	TGTGCCAGCAGCCCCGGGGGTCTTTCGGGGTACGAGCAGTACTTC